This T cell receptor beta chain originates from a study of regulatory T cells in long-lasting Graves disease. Study-level results: Accuracy could have been hurt by small sample size.

In germline, CDR1 is SNHLY, CDR2 FYNNEI. V lost 4 bases, J lost 4 bases, and 8 bases lay in between. The CDR3 is 12 amino acids. The time point denotes: persistent/refractory GD, antithyroid drugs over 5 years with positive TRAb. RNA isolated from PBMCs was used to make the TCR library. This clonotype was seen a single time. Its antigen is not identified. A read error is possible here, since a much larger clone lies one base away. Because the CDR3 is missing its conserved closing phenylalanine or tryptophan, this is likely a read error. CDR3 regions were amplified by Arm-PCR using iRepertoire HTBI primers to build TCR beta libraries. A single record per CDR3 protein comes from TCRdb applying MiXCR to the multiplex PCR reads. Here the sample spans 700,000 or so distinct CDR3 sequences, around 30% being singletons.

The V gene is TRBV2, the J gene TRBJ2-7; D remains unclear. This TCR came from a female donor with Graves disease. The input for sequencing was peripheral blood mononuclear cells (PBMCs), taken when the disease was refractory, from a patient treated with antithyroid drugs. In DNA, the CDR3 is TGTGCCAGCAGTGCATCTCGGTACGAGCAGTACTCC. Its protein product is CASSASRYEQYS.